A selection of T cell receptor beta chains follows, all from one sample in a study of T-cell reconstitution after alpha-beta-depleted transplantation in children. MiXCR, run by TCRdb on the PCR reads, gives a single entry per CDR3 protein. The table includes around 270,000 distinct CDR3 sequences, over 7% detected once. The sequencing here drew on peripheral blood, taken 360 days after TCRalphabeta/CD19-depleted stem cell transplant. These receptor sequences come from a female patient aged 2-9 years who had a stem cell transplant for Fanconi anemia, so the T cells may come from the graft donor. Each CDR3 is given with its conserved first and last residue. Clone size, where shown, is once, few, many, or a class for clones that have expanded.

v_gene: TRBV12-3/TRBV12-4; abundance: many; j_gene: TRBJ2-2; CDR3aa: CASRVGTANGELFF
v_gene: TRBV27; abundance: few; j_gene: TRBJ1-6; CDR3aa: CASSLRTAGNSPLHF
v_gene: TRBV18; abundance: many; j_gene: TRBJ2-7; CDR3aa: CASSRAGSPYEQYF
v_gene: TRBV12-3/TRBV12-4; abundance: many; j_gene: TRBJ2-1; CDR3aa: CASSLALLAGYDNEQFF
v_gene: TRBV20-1; abundance: many; j_gene: TRBJ2-3; CDR3aa: CSAPRETSGGSPGTQYF
v_gene: TRBV12-3/TRBV12-4; abundance: many; j_gene: TRBJ2-5; CDR3aa: CASSLGLAVLQETQYF
v_gene: TRBV24-1; abundance: many; j_gene: TRBJ2-1; CDR3aa: CATSATTGPNLNEQFF
v_gene: TRBV7-9; abundance: many; j_gene: TRBJ1-5; CDR3aa: CASSSPGQGGTKHF
v_gene: TRBV7-9; abundance: many; j_gene: TRBJ2-1; CDR3aa: CASSLSGTTYNEQFF
v_gene: TRBV5-5; abundance: few; j_gene: TRBJ1-1; CDR3aa: CASSPEDGTPNTEAFF
v_gene: TRBV28; abundance: NA; j_gene: TRBJ2-3; CDR3aa: CASAVTGGLTDTQYF
v_gene: TRBV5-1; abundance: many; j_gene: TRBJ2-5; CDR3aa: CASRFGTQETQYF
v_gene: TRBV18; abundance: NA; j_gene: TRBJ2-7; CDR3aa: CASSPRDIAYEQYF
v_gene: TRBV24-1; abundance: many; j_gene: TRBJ1-2; CDR3aa: CATSRTDGSYGYTF
v_gene: TRBV18; abundance: many; j_gene: TRBJ2-7; CDR3aa: CASSPRQSTYEQYF
v_gene: TRBV5-1; abundance: many; j_gene: TRBJ2-2; CDR3aa: CASSTIGGGHTGELFF
v_gene: TRBV27; abundance: many; j_gene: TRBJ2-7; CDR3aa: CASSLRAFSSYEQYF
v_gene: TRBV20-1; abundance: many; j_gene: TRBJ2-5; CDR3aa: CSASGEETQYF
v_gene: TRBV28; abundance: NA; j_gene: TRBJ2-4; CDR3aa: CASSQVLAKNIQYF
v_gene: TRBV28; abundance: many; j_gene: TRBJ2-7; CDR3aa: CATHSLYEQYF
v_gene: TRBV11-2; abundance: NA; j_gene: TRBJ1-1; CDR3aa: CASSFGVVPERNTEAFF
v_gene: TRBV5-1; abundance: many; j_gene: TRBJ2-7; CDR3aa: CASSSSTTSEQYF
v_gene: TRBV20-1; abundance: few; j_gene: TRBJ1-5; CDR3aa: CSARDRQGNQPQHF
v_gene: TRBV3-1; abundance: many; j_gene: TRBJ2-1; CDR3aa: CASSRSDFSYNEQFF
v_gene: TRBV28; abundance: many; j_gene: TRBJ2-5; CDR3aa: CASSLSGGLASPSGKTQYF
v_gene: TRBV20-1; abundance: many; j_gene: TRBJ2-5; CDR3aa: CSAQIWQNQETQYF
v_gene: TRBV28; abundance: few; j_gene: TRBJ2-5; CDR3aa: CASSEQLRETQYF
v_gene: TRBV18; abundance: few; j_gene: TRBJ1-2; CDR3aa: CASSPGSPLGGYTF
v_gene: TRBV7-6; abundance: NA; j_gene: TRBJ1-1; CDR3aa: CASSLETGGEMNTEAFF
v_gene: TRBV20-1; abundance: NA; j_gene: TRBJ2-4; CDR3aa: CSARFLAKNIQYF
v_gene: TRBV28; abundance: few; j_gene: TRBJ1-1; CDR3aa: CASSLVGTVTNTEAFF
v_gene: TRBV6-1; abundance: many; j_gene: TRBJ2-2; CDR3aa: CASSRQGASGELFF